The entry below describes one T cell receptor (beta chain). Original processing notes: Estimation of nucleated cell counts relied on the amplification of reference gene primers. Measured with immunoSEQ multiplex PCR; TCRdb has only the in-frame clones, and not every one. From that table come the V and J calls and clone size; the DNA was used to work out D and trimming. The sample has about 150,000 clones, more than 80% seen once; the top ten hold over 0.45%. This specimen belongs to a study of blood T cell repertoires in COVID-19. V lost 7 bases and J lost 2, with 9 bases in between. Germline assignment: CDR1 SEHNR and CDR2 FQNEAQ (reference sequence). The CDR3 runs to 13 residues.

This chain uses TRBV7-9 with TRBJ2-1; D is uncertain. Sequenced input: peripheral blood. The origin of this receptor is a middle-aged man with acute or convalescent COVID-19. In DNA, the CDR3 is TGTGCCAGCATCAGGCCCCCCTACAATGAGCAGTTCTTC. It codes for CASIRPPYNEQFF.